The clone carrying this T cell receptor beta chain was counted only a few times. It was RNA transcripts that yielded the amplified TCR beta CDR3 regions. The TCR CDR3 first-round RT-PCR relied on the HTBI primer set. Each CDR3 protein is one row after TCRdb ran MiXCR on the multiplex PCR reads. The sample records 650,000 to 750,000 distinct CDR3 sequences, 14% being singletons. The CDR3 sequence is 15 residues long. Losses at the gene ends were 4 bases for V and 5 bases for J; bases not matched to a gene: 3. From germline, CDR1 is SNHLY and CDR2 FYNNEI. Uncontrolled infection, other autoimmune disease, pregnancy or lactation excluded patients. In making diagnoses, clinical symptoms, serum thyroxine and TRAb, thyroid ultrasound and orbital computed tomography were all used. The entry originates in a study of T cells in Graves' hyperthyroidism and ophthalmopathy.

The material sequenced was blood. The chain carries TRBV2 and TRBJ2-2, with TRBD2 identical over 11 bases. The clonotype was recovered from a woman under 30 with Graves' hyperthyroidism. CDR3 amino acids: CASSVLAGGTGELFF. DNA for the CDR3: TGTGCCAGCAGTGTGTTAGCGGGAGGGACCGGGGAGCTGTTTTTT.